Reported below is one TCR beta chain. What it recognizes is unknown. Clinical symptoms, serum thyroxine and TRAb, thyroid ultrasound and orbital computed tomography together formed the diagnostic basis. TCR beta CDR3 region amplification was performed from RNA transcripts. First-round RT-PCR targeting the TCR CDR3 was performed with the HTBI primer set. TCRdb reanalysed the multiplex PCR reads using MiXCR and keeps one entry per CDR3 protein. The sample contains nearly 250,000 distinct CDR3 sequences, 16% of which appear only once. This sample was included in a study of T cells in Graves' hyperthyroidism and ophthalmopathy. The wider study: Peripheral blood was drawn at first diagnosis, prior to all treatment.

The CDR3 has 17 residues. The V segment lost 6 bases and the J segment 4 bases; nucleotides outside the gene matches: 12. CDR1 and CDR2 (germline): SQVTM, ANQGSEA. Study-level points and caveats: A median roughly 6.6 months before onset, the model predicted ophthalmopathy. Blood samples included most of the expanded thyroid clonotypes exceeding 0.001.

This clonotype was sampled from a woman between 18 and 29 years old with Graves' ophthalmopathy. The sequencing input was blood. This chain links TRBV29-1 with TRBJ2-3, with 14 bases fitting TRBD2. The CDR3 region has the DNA TGCAGCGTCTCCTACCCCGGGACTAGCGGGAGTTCAGATACGCAGTATTTT. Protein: CSVSYPGTSGSSDTQYF.